One and the same sample provided the 15 T cell receptor beta chains below, sequenced in a study of brain T cells in children with intractable seizures. Assay: immunoSEQ multiplex PCR; the TCRdb copy retains only in-frame clones and omits some. The data hold around 70,000 clones, with about 93% observed a single time. The material sequenced was peripheral blood, taken at surgery. These receptors were taken from a boy younger than two with tuberous sclerosis and intractable seizures.

The gene calls are TRBV5-4 and TRBJ1-6; 7 bases fit TRBD1. Germline V lookup: CDR1 SGHNT, CDR2 YYREEE (reference sequence). The CDR3 length is 14 residues. V trimming: 5 bases; J trimming: 10 bases; junction bases outside the gene matches: 9. CDR3 amino acids: CASSFDRVESPLHF. For the CDR3, the DNA is TGTGCCAGCAGTTTCGACAGGGTAGAATCACCCCTCCACTTT.

A remark on this clone: Compared with germline, one end of the junction differs, possibly owing to a read error. The chain is built from TRBV6-1 and TRBJ1-1; 7 bases fit TRBD1. Per germline, CDR1 MNHNS and CDR2 SASEGT. The length of the CDR3 is 13 residues. This CDR3 is CASSEIRTGSLVF. In DNA form, the CDR3 reads TGTGCCAGCAGTGAAATTAGGACAGGAAGCTTGGTCTTT.

V is TRBV4-2 and J is TRBJ1-1; tentatively, D is TRBD1 (6 bases). Germline lookup yields CDR1 LGHNA and CDR2 YNFKEQ. The CDR3 has 12 residues. V was clipped by 1 base and J by 7 bases, with 7 bases between them. The CDR3 protein is CASSQGTVEAFF. The CDR3 DNA sequence: TGTGCCAGCAGCCAAGGGACAGTTGAAGCTTTCTTT.

The chain links TRBV3-1 (or the pseudogene TRBV3-2) to TRBJ1-5, with TRBD1 matching 8 bases. The J segment lost 2 bases and the V segment lost 4 bases, leaving 4 bases of the junction unmatched. Germline V CDR1 and CDR2: LGHDT, YNNKEL (reference sequence). This CDR3 has 15 residues. CDR3 nucleotides: TGTGCCAGCAGCCCCCAGGGGGCTGGCAATCAGCCCCAGCATTTT. This translates into CASSPQGAGNQPQHF.

This clone has just one count. The gene calls are TRBV6-5 and TRBJ2-7, with 10 nucleotides matching TRBD1. V shed 6 bases, J shed 2 bases, and the junction held 1 base outside the gene matches. Germline values: CDR1 MNHEY, CDR2 SVGAGI. The CDR3 has 13 amino acids. CDR3 DNA sequence: TGTGCCAGCAGGGACAGGGGGACCTACGAGCAGTACTTC. It encodes CASRDRGTYEQYF.

The chain combines TRBV6-5 with TRBJ2-2; no clear D gene. The ends were cut back, 2 bases at V and 0 bases at J, with 1 base in the middle. The CDR3 consists of 13 residues. Germline CDR1 MNHEY, CDR2 SVGAGI. In nucleotides, the CDR3 is TGTGCCAGCAGTTACGCGAACACCGGGGAGCTGTTTTTT. It is translated as CASSYANTGELFF.

The gene calls are TRBV19 and TRBJ2-2; D remains ambiguous. The V gene's germline CDR1 is LNHDA and CDR2 SQIVND (reference sequence). Trimming took off 0 bases at V and 0 bases at J, with 11 bases between the two ends. CDR3 size: 17 residues. This chain's CDR3 is CASSIDSRLANTGELFF. The DNA for the CDR3 is TGTGCCAGTAGTATAGATAGTCGGCTCGCGAACACCGGGGAGCTGTTTTTT.

The chain has TRBV25-1 and TRBJ2-7, with D possibly being TRBD2 (5 bases). CDR1 is MGHDK, CDR2 SYGVNS, per germline. V was trimmed by 7 bases and J by 2 bases, leaving 15 bases between them. The CDR3 totals 14 residues. This CDR3 is CASTPSGMAYEQYF. The DNA for the CDR3 is TGTGCCAGCACCCCTTCCGGGATGGCCTACGAGCAGTACTTC.

This chain joins TRBV9 and TRBJ1-1; D uncertain. V lost 0 bases, J lost 1 base, and 7 bases lay in between. The CDR3 contains 14 residues. Per germline, CDR1 SGDLS and CDR2 YYNGEE. CDR3 DNA: TGTGCCAGCAGCGTAGCAAATTCGAACACTGAAGCTTTCTTT. Translated: CASSVANSNTEAFF. The full variable domain, in which reference TRBV9 and TRBJ1-1 provide the parts outside the CDR3, is DSGVTQTPKHLITATGQRVTLRCSPRSGDLSVYWYQQSLDQGLQFLIQYYNGEERAKGNILERFSAQQFPDLHSELNLSSLELGDSALYFCASSVANSNTEAFFGQGTRLTVV.

This clone was detected only a few times. The V call is TRBV11-2, the J call TRBJ1-6; TRBD1 matches 9 bases. The ends lost 7 bases at V and 10 bases at J; junction bases unmatched: 14. Germline CDR1 reads SGHAT; CDR2 reads FQNNGV. CDR3 size: 16 residues. The CDR3 reads CASTPRAGTGLSPLHF. The CDR3 DNA is TGTGCCAGCACCCCTCGCGCCGGGACAGGGTTGTCACCCCTCCACTTT.

The rearrangement joins TRBV20-1 to TRBJ1-2; D gene unclear. The germline gives CDR1 DFQATT, CDR2 SNEGSKA (reference sequence). The CDR3 is 11 amino acids. With 5 bases removed from V and 3 bases from J, the gap between germline ends came to 7 bases. CDR3 amino acids: CSAPRHYGYTF. The CDR3 nucleotides are TGCAGTGCTCCCCGACACTATGGCTACACCTTC.

This clone was detected a few times. The chain has TRBV10-3 and TRBJ1-2; TRBD1 agrees at 12 bases. CDR1 is ENHRY, CDR2 SYGVKD, per germline. The ends lost 0 bases at V and 4 bases at J; junction bases unmatched: 3. This CDR3 spans 16 amino acids. CDR3 amino acids: CAISESWGQGAYGYTF. The DNA of the CDR3 is TGTGCCATCAGTGAGTCTTGGGGACAGGGGGCCTATGGCTACACCTTC.

DNA of the CDR3: TGTGCCAGCAGTTTTCGGACAGGGAGCACAGATACGCAGTATTTT. It yields the protein CASSFRTGSTDTQYF. V is TRBV6-5 and J is TRBJ2-3; TRBD1 aligns across 8 bases. The ends lost 4 bases at V and 0 bases at J; junction bases unmatched: 3. Germline CDR1 reads MNHEY; CDR2 reads SVGAGI. The CDR3 is made up of 15 amino acids.

The rearrangement joins TRBV27 to TRBJ2-5; 8 nucleotides agree with TRBD2. Per the germline V gene, CDR1 is MNHEY and CDR2 is SMNVEV (reference sequence). CDR3 length: 14 amino acids. Trimming cost V 6 bases and J 5 bases; bases outside gene matches: 8. The CDR3 DNA sequence: TGTGCCAGCAGCCCGTTAGCGGGGCTGGAGACCCAGTACTTC. Protein: CASSPLAGLETQYF.

The chain couples TRBV5-1 to TRBJ1-1; 7 nucleotides match TRBD1. Germline CDR1 is SGHRS and CDR2 is YFSETQ. With V trimmed by 1 base and J by 1 base, 4 bases remained unmatched. CDR3 length equals 15 residues. The CDR3 loop is CASSLTGDKNTEAFF. In nucleotides, the CDR3 is TGCGCCAGCAGCTTGACAGGGGACAAGAACACTGAAGCTTTCTTT.